These 7 T cell receptor beta chains were sequenced from one sample in a study of T cell responses to AZD1222 COVID-19 vaccine. TCRdb's copy holds only in-frame clones and misses some; the assay was immunoSEQ multiplex PCR. The table shows roughly 190,000 clones, with approximately 90% occurring only once. This specimen consisted of peripheral blood, obtained on day 0 of AZD1222 vaccination. These receptors came from an adult in good health.

V is TRBV7-2 and J is TRBJ1-6, with 7 nucleotides matching TRBD1. Germline trimming cut 4 bases from V and 13 bases from J; bases unmatched to any gene: 13. There are 15 residues in the CDR3. Germline CDR1 and CDR2: SGHTA and FQGNSA. The CDR3 bases are TGTGCCAGCAGCTCGGACAGGATTGGGGGATCGCCCCTCCACTTT. Its protein product is CASSSDRIGGSPLHF.

This clone was detected only once. This chain links TRBV7-9 with TRBJ2-5, with 8 bases fitting TRBD2. Trimming took 5 bases from V and 3 from J; bases not matched to a gene: 5. Germline CDR1 and CDR2: SEHNR and FQNEAQ (reference sequence). CDR3 length: 14 amino acids. Here the CDR3 DNA reads TGTGCCAGCAGCGCGGGACTAGGGGAAGAGACCCAGTACTTC. Translated: CASSAGLGEETQYF.

This chain connects TRBV2 to TRBJ1-6; 7 bases are shared with TRBD1. The germline V gene encodes CDR1 SNHLY and CDR2 FYNNEI. This CDR3 has 16 residues. V trimming: 5 bases; J trimming: 5 bases; junction bases outside the gene matches: 9. CDR3 sequence: CASSPEGTAHNSPLHF. The CDR3 region has the DNA TGTGCCAGCAGTCCCGAAGGGACAGCCCATAATTCACCCCTCCACTTT.

The chain has TRBV28 and TRBJ1-6; D gene ambiguous. The CDR3 loop spans 15 amino acids. V lost 6 bases and J lost 7, with 16 bases in between. Per the germline V gene, CDR1 is MDHEN and CDR2 is SYDVKM. CDR3 sequence reads: CASSPGSLLNSPLHF. The CDR3 coding sequence is TGTGCCAGCAGCCCGGGCTCCCTTTTAAATTCACCCCTCCACTTT.

The V call is TRBV29-1, the J call TRBJ2-7, with TRBD2 matching over 9 bases. Per the germline V gene, CDR1 is SQVTM and CDR2 is ANQGSEA. The CDR3 totals 16 residues. With V trimmed by 3 bases and J by 4 bases, 13 bases remained unmatched. CDR3 amino acids: CSVDGGTASGKYEQYF. CDR3 coding DNA: TGCAGCGTTGACGGTGGGACAGCTAGCGGGAAATACGAGCAGTACTTC.

This chain joins TRBV7-2 and TRBJ2-3, with 11 bases matching TRBD2. There are 17 residues in the CDR3. The ends lost 0 bases at V and 6 bases at J; junction bases unmatched: 8. Germline V CDR1 and CDR2: SGHTA, FQGNSA. CDR3 region: CASSLARGSGGADTQYF. The CDR3 coding sequence is TGTGCCAGCAGCTTAGCGAGGGGTAGCGGGGGGGCTGATACGCAGTATTTT.

The chain joins TRBV11-2 to TRBJ2-3, with D possibly TRBD1 on 7 matching bases. V was trimmed by 6 bases and J by 2 bases, leaving 27 bases between them. This CDR3 has 19 amino acids. The V gene's germline CDR1 is SGHAT and CDR2 FQNNGV. The DNA for the CDR3 is TGTGCCAGCAGAGCTTGGAGGGGGCCTGATCGCCGTAACACAGATACGCAGTATTTT. Translation: CASRAWRGPDRRNTDTQYF. Based on the CDR3 plus reference TRBV11-2 and TRBJ2-3, the full variable domain is EAGVAQSPRYKIIEKRQSVAFWCNPISGHATLYWYQQILGQGPKLLIQFQNNGVVDDSQLPKDRFSAERLKGVDSTLKIQPAKLEDSAVYLCASRAWRGPDRRNTDTQYFGPGTRLTVL.